The present T cell receptor beta chain was sequenced within a study of technical replicates of blood from a few donors. Sequenced by immunoSEQ multiplex PCR; TCRdb stores in-frame clones only, minus some. This table has 85,000 to 90,000 clones, 85% to 95% appearing once. From germline, CDR1 is LNHDA and CDR2 SQIVND (reference sequence). The CDR3 is made up of 14 amino acids. V was shortened by 5 bases and J by 2 bases, with 11 bases between the two germline ends. This sequence joins TRBV19 and TRBJ2-3; D is unresolved. The sequenced sample was T cells isolated from PBMCs. The sequence was collected from a human donor in good health. CDR3 nucleotides: TGTGCCAGTAGTCCCCGAGCCTTCACAGATACGCAGTATTTT. Encoded protein: CASSPRAFTDTQYF.